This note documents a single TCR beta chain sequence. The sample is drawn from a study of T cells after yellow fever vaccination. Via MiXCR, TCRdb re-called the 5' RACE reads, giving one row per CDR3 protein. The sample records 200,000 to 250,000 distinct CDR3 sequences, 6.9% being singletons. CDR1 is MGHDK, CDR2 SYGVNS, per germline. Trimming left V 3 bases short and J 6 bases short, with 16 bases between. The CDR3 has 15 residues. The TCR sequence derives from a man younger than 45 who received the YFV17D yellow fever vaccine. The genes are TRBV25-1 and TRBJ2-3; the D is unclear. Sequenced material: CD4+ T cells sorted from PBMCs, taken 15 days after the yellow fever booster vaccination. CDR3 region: CASSDQLRFSDTQYF. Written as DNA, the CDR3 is TGTGCCAGCAGTGACCAACTGCGGTTCTCCGATACGCAGTATTTT.